Listed here are 22 T cell receptor beta chains from one sample, sequenced in a study of cytomegalovirus exposure and HLA in healthy donors. The PCR employed 60 Vbeta primers together with 13 Jbeta primers. TCRdb's table, derived via immunoSEQ multiplex PCR, lists solely in-frame clones and lacks some. The sample carries approximately 140,000 clones, 60% to 85% recorded once. The sequencing sample was made of PBMCs. These receptors all come from a man aged 35 to 55 in good health and CMV-seropositive.

The V call is TRBV29-1, the J call TRBJ1-2; D is unresolved. Trimming removed 7 bases at V and 3 bases at J, with 15 bases between. Germline CDR1 is SQVTM and CDR2 is ANQGSEA. The CDR3 runs 13 residues. The CDR3 loop reads CSARKEAHYGYTF. As DNA, the CDR3 is TGCAGCGCCAGGAAGGAGGCCCACTATGGCTACACCTTC.

The count of this clone is one. The CDR3 sequence is CASSYSYQQETQYF. Written as DNA, the CDR3 is TGTGCCAGCAGTTACTCGTACCAGCAAGAGACCCAGTACTTC. V usage is TRBV6-5 and J usage is TRBJ2-5; D not certain. The CDR3 has 14 residues. Germline CDR1 is MNHEY and CDR2 is SVGAGI. V was cut by 0 bases and J by 2 bases, with 7 bases left in between.

The chain joins TRBV2 to TRBJ2-1; 10 bases are a match to TRBD2. J was trimmed by 7 bases and V by 2 bases; bases with no gene match: 5. This CDR3 contains 15 residues. Per germline, CDR1 SNHLY and CDR2 FYNNEI. The CDR3 sequence: CASSESGRADNEQFF. For the CDR3, the DNA is TGTGCCAGCAGTGAAAGCGGGAGGGCCGATAATGAGCAGTTCTTC.

The V call is TRBV2, the J call TRBJ2-7, with D possibly TRBD2 on 5 matching bases. V lost 6 bases and J lost 7, with 10 bases in between. This CDR3 is built from 11 residues. CDR1 is SNHLY, CDR2 FYNNEI, per germline. CDR3 DNA sequence: TGTGCCAGCAGGAGGGCGCGGGAGCAGTACTTC. This sequence encodes CASRRAREQYF.

This clone was counted only a few times. This chain's CDR3 is CASSKTGDWEKLFF. In nucleotides, the CDR3 is TGTGCCAGCAGTAAAACAGGGGATTGGGAAAAACTGTTTTTT. The chain recombines TRBV28 with TRBJ1-4, with TRBD1 matching over 7 bases. Germline lookup yields CDR1 MDHEN and CDR2 SYDVKM. The CDR3 has 14 residues. With 5 bases clipped from V and 8 bases from J, the junction kept 8 bases outside the gene matches.

This clone was counted a few times. The CDR3: CASTPLGQTSGANVLTF. The CDR3 DNA is TGTGCCAGCACTCCTTTGGGCCAAACCTCTGGGGCCAACGTCCTGACTTTC. The chain uses TRBV27 and TRBJ2-6; the D is unclear. Deletions cut 7 bases from V and 0 bases from J, with 16 bases between. The CDR3 spans 17 residues. CDR1 is MNHEY, CDR2 SMNVEV, per germline (reference sequence).

The rearrangement joins TRBV18 to TRBJ1-2; the D is unclear. The CDR3 is 15 residues long. Looked up from germline, CDR1 is KGHSH and CDR2 is LQKENI. Trimming took off 6 bases at V and 4 bases at J, with 18 bases between the two ends. In DNA form, the CDR3 reads TGTGCCAGCTCGCCGCAGAATCTAGGCGGCTATGGCTACACCTTC. It is translated as CASSPQNLGGYGYTF.

The rearrangement joins TRBV7-2 to TRBJ1-2, with 7 bases matching TRBD1. This CDR3 has 16 residues. CDR1 and CDR2 from the germline V gene are SGHTA and FQGNSA. J gave up 5 bases and V 3 bases, and 12 bases lay outside the gene matches. The CDR3 protein is CASSFNDRAPWYGYTF. As DNA, the CDR3 is TGTGCCAGCAGCTTCAACGACAGGGCCCCTTGGTATGGCTACACCTTC.

V usage is TRBV6-5 and J usage is TRBJ1-3; D possibly corresponds to TRBD1 (6 bases). The V end was cut by 6 bases, the J end by 1 base, with 13 bases between. Germline V gene lookup returns CDR1 MNHEY and CDR2 SVGAGI. This CDR3 is 15 amino acids long. CDR3 region: CASSSFTGSGNTIYF. The CDR3 nucleotides are TGTGCCAGCAGCTCCTTTACAGGGTCTGGAAACACCATATATTTT.

The V and J genes are TRBV5-1 and TRBJ2-7; the D is unclear. Germline V gene lookup returns CDR1 SGHRS and CDR2 YFSETQ. V was pared by 0 bases and J by 7 bases, with 14 bases between. The CDR3 is 14 amino acids. CDR3 protein: CASSLVASSEEQYF. CDR3 DNA: TGCGCCAGCAGCTTGGTAGCCAGTTCGGAAGAGCAGTACTTC.

As for this clone: Other DNA sequences in the sample encode the same CDR3. The chain recombines TRBV19 with TRBJ1-2, with 8 bases aligning to TRBD1. Trimming cost V 3 bases and J 5 bases; bases outside gene matches: 2. The length of the CDR3 is 13 residues. The germline CDR1 and CDR2 sequences are LNHDA and SQIVND (reference sequence). DNA for the CDR3: TGTGCCAGTAGTATCGGGACAGGATATGGCTACACCTTC. Its translation: CASSIGTGYGYTF.

The count of this clone is one. J is TRBJ2-2 and V is TRBV19; 10 nucleotides line up with TRBD2. CDR3 length equals 15 residues. CDR1 and CDR2 (germline): LNHDA, SQIVND (reference sequence). V lost 6 bases and J lost 4; bases outside the gene matches: 5. Here the CDR3 DNA reads TGTGCCAGTAGCCGGACTAGCGGTTTCACCGGGGAGCTGTTTTTT. It is translated as CASSRTSGFTGELFF.

The chain is built from TRBV15 and TRBJ1-3; no reliable D call. Between the trimmed V and J ends, which lost 1 base and 4 bases, there was a span of 11 bases. The CDR3 is 15 residues long. Germline CDR1 LNHNV, CDR2 YYDKDF (reference sequence). The CDR3 reads CATSRVRLRGNTIYF. The CDR3 DNA is TGTGCCACCAGCAGAGTTCGCCTGAGGGGAAACACCATATATTTT.

This chain's CDR3 is CSVGTASTDTQYF. The CDR3 DNA sequence: TGCAGCGTTGGGACAGCTAGCACAGATACGCAGTATTTT. The V gene is TRBV29-1, the J gene TRBJ2-3; a possible D gene is TRBD1 (6 bases). The germline V gene has CDR1 SQVTM and CDR2 ANQGSEA. Between the trimmed V and J ends, which lost 4 bases and 0 bases, there was a span of 8 bases. The CDR3 loop spans 13 amino acids.

The V and J genes are TRBV6-1 and TRBJ1-2, with 7 positions matching TRBD1. The CDR3 consists of 13 residues. Germline V gene lookup returns CDR1 MNHNS and CDR2 SASEGT. V shed 6 bases, J shed 4 bases, and the junction held 5 bases outside the gene matches. The CDR3 loop is CASRTGTAYGYTF. In DNA form, the CDR3 reads TGTGCCAGCAGAACCGGGACAGCCTATGGCTACACCTTC.

A single count supports this clone. The chain recombines TRBV30 with TRBJ1-1, with 11 bases aligning to TRBD1. J lost 8 bases, V lost 5 bases, and 7 bases had no gene match. The CDR3 is 13 amino acids. CDR1 is GTSNPN, CDR2 SVGIG, per germline (reference sequence). The chain's CDR3 is CAWWGQGDSEAFF. The CDR3 nucleotides read TGTGCCTGGTGGGGACAGGGGGACTCGGAAGCTTTCTTT.

This clone was recorded only once. J is TRBJ1-5 and V is TRBV19; 7 bases map to TRBD1. Germline assignment: CDR1 LNHDA and CDR2 SQIVND (reference sequence). The CDR3 totals 14 residues. J lost 5 bases, V lost 6 bases, and 7 bases had no gene match. CDR3 in amino acids: CASSWDSLDQPQHF. The CDR3, as DNA: TGTGCCAGTAGCTGGGACAGTCTAGATCAGCCCCAGCATTTT.

The CDR3 nucleotides are TGTGCCAGCAGTTCCGGGACAGGGGGTAACTATGGCTACACCTTC. Protein product: CASSSGTGGNYGYTF. V and J are TRBV27 and TRBJ1-2, with 11 bases fitting TRBD1. This CDR3 has 15 amino acids. From germline, CDR1 is MNHEY and CDR2 SMNVEV (reference sequence). Trimming took 4 bases from V and 1 from J; bases not matched to a gene: 2.

The genes are TRBV6-5 and TRBJ1-2; D remains ambiguous. Per germline, CDR1 MNHEY and CDR2 SVGAGI. The V and J ends lost 0 bases and 5 bases respectively, with 13 bases between them. The CDR3 totals 15 residues. The CDR3 DNA sequence: TGTGCCAGCAGTTACTCGTCGGCAGGCGGGTATGGCTACACCTTC. This translates into CASSYSSAGGYGYTF.

V gene TRBV7-9 combines with J gene TRBJ2-1; D is uncertain. Per germline, CDR1 SEHNR and CDR2 FQNEAQ (reference sequence). The CDR3 is 14 residues long. Trimming left V 2 bases short and J 3 bases short, with 8 bases between. CDR3 coding DNA: TGTGCCAGCAGCTTAAACAGTAACTACAATGAGCAGTTCTTC. Translating it yields CASSLNSNYNEQFF.

This clone appeared a single time. The chain uses TRBV5-6 and TRBJ2-5; 14 bases map to TRBD2. The junction had 8 bases not matched to a gene; V was cut back by 2 bases and J by 5 bases. CDR1 is SGHDT, CDR2 YYEEEE, per germline. CDR3 size: 17 residues. The CDR3 DNA reads as TGTGCCAGCAGCTTTCGACTAGCGGGAGGGCCAATGGAGACCCAGTACTTC. This codes for CASSFRLAGGPMETQYF.

This chain connects TRBV6-6 to TRBJ2-5; 7 nucleotides match TRBD2. The better agreement between TRBJ2-7 and the DNA end casts doubt on the J call. The CDR3 contains 15 residues. Germline V gene lookup returns CDR1 MNHNY and CDR2 SVGAGI (reference sequence). The CDR3 reads CASSYSGLAVDEQYF. CDR3 bases: TGTGCCAGCAGTTACTCTGGGCTAGCGGTCGACGAGCAGTACTTC.